There are a few counts of the clone carrying this T cell receptor (beta chain). Its antigen is still unknown. Expressed TCRB transcripts were sequenced, since all the RNA that had been isolated was reverse transcribed. TCRdb keeps only in-frame clones here, not all; method: immunoSEQ multiplex PCR. Altogether around 500,000 clones are present, approximately 31% being singletons, with the ten largest covering 0.065%. This sample stems from a study of beta chain features in type 1 diabetes. Findings of the study overall: Patients with Type 1 diabetes showed moderately but significantly shorter TCRB CDR3s in all four CD4+ subsets.

CDR1 and CDR2 (germline): SGHTA, FQGNSA. With 5 bases clipped from V and 3 bases from J, the junction kept 8 bases outside the gene matches. The CDR3 runs to 16 residues. This chain connects TRBV7-2 to TRBJ2-2, with 8 positions matching TRBD1. The source is a young man in good health. Sequencing was performed on naive CD4+ T cells from blood. CDR3 loop: CASSRGQGSDTGELFF. CDR3 sequence (DNA): TGTGCCAGCAGCCGCGGACAGGGATCGGACACCGGGGAGCTGTTTTTT.